This T cell receptor beta chain was observed in a study of liver allograft versus peripheral blood T cells. Study context: In transplanted livers, T cell receptor repertoires were compared with those found in the recipients' peripheral blood. The study, taken as a whole, reports: Intragraft T cell receptor repertoires of liver allografts were reported to differ from peripheral blood repertoires.

Germline trimming cut 8 bases from V and 4 bases from J; bases unmatched to any gene: 12. CDR3 length: 17 amino acids. In germline, CDR1 is MNHNS, CDR2 SASEGT. In regard to this clonotype: Its target is not known.

TCRdb reprocessed the reads with MiXCR, giving one entry per CDR3 protein. The table records around 810 distinct CDR3 sequences, more than 14% of them present only once. The sequence was obtained from a human patient who had a liver transplant. A subset of T cells may come from the graft donor. The V gene is TRBV6-1, the J gene TRBJ1-6, with 9 bases that match TRBD1. The CDR3 region is CASSGQGRWAYNSPLHF. For the CDR3, the DNA is TGTGCCAGCTCGGGACAGGGAAGGTGGGCTTATAATTCACCCCTCCACTTT.